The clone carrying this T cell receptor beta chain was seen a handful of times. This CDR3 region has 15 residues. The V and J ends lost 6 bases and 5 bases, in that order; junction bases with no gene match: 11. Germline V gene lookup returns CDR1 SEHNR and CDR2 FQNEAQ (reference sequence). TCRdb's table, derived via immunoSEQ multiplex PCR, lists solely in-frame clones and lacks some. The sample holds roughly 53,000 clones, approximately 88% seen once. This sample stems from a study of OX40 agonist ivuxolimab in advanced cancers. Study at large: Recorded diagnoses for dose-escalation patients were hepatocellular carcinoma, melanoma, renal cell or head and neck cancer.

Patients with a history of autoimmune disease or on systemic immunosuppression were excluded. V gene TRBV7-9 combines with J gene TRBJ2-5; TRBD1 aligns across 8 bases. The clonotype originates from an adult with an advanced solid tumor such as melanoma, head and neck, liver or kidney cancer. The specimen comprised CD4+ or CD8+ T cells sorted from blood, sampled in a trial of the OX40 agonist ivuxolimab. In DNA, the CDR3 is TGTGCCAGCAGTTACGGACAGGGTTACGAGGAGACCCAGTACTTC. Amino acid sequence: CASSYGQGYEETQYF.